This T cell receptor (beta chain) comes out of a study of T cells in localized non-small cell lung cancer. In germline, CDR1 is SGHAT, CDR2 FQNNGV. The CDR3 is 16 residues long. V was shortened by 1 base and J by 0 bases, with 11 bases between the two germline ends. Some clones are missing from TCRdb's copy, which holds only in-frame ones; the method was immunoSEQ multiplex PCR. The sample has 130,000 or so clones; 89% are singletons. The chain joins TRBV11-2 to TRBJ2-3; D may be TRBD2 (5 bases). The sequence was collected from a female donor older than 55 with stage I lung adenocarcinoma. The starting material was peripheral blood, obtained before any cancer treatment. CDR3: CASSLVGQRSTDTQYF. Here the CDR3 DNA reads TGTGCCAGCAGCTTAGTTGGCCAGCGGAGCACAGATACGCAGTATTTT.